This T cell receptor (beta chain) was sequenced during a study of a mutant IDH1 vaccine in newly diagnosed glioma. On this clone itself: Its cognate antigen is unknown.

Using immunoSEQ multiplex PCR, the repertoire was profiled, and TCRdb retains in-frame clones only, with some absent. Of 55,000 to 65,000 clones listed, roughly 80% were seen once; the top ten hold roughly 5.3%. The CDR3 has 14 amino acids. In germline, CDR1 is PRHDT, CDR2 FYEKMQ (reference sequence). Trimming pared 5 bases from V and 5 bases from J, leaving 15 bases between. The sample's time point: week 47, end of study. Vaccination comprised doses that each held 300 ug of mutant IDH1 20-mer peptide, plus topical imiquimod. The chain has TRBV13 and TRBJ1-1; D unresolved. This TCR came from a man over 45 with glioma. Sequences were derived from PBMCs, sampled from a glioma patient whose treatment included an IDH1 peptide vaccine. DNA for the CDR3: TGTGCCAGCAGCCCATCGCGGGGAAAAACTGAAGCTTTCTTT. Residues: CASSPSRGKTEAFF.